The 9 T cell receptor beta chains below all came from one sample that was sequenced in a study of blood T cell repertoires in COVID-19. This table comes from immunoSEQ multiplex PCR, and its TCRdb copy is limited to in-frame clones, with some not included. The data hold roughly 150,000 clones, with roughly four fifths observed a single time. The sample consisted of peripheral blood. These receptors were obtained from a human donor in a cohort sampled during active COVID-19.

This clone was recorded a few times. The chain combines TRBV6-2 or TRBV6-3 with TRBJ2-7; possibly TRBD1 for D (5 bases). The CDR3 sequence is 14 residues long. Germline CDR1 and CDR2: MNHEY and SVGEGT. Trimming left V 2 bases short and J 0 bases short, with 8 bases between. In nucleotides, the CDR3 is TGTGCCAGCAGTTACATCCAGGGCTCCTACGAGCAGTACTTC. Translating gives CASSYIQGSYEQYF.

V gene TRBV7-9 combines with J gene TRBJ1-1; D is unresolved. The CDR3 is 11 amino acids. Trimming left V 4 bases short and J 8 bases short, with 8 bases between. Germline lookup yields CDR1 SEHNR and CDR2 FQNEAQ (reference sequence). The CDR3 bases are TGTGCCAGCAGCTCCGGGGAGGAAGCTTTCTTT. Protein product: CASSSGEEAFF.

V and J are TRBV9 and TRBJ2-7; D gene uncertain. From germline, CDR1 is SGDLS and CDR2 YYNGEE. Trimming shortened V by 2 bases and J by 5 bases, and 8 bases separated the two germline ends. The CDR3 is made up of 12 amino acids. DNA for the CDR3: TGTGCCAGCAGCGTTTCAGGTAACGAGCAGTACTTC. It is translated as CASSVSGNEQYF.

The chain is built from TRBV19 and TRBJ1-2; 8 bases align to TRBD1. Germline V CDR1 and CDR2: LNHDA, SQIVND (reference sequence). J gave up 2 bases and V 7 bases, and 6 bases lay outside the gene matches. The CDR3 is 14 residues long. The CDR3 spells CASTRTGRNYGYTF. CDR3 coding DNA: TGTGCCAGTACGAGGACAGGGCGCAACTATGGCTACACCTTC. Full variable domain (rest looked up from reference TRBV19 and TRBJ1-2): DGGITQSPKYLFRKEGQNVTLSCEQNLNHDAMYWYRQDPGQGLRLIYYSQIVNDFQKGDIAEGYSVSREKKESFPLTVTSAQKNPTAFYLCASTRTGRNYGYTFGSGTRLTVV.

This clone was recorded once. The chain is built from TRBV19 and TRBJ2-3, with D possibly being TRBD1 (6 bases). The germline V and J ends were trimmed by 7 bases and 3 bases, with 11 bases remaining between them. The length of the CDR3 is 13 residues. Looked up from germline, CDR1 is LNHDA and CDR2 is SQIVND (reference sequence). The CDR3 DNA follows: TGTGCCAGTAATCCAGGGGTGACAGATACGCAGTATTTT. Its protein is CASNPGVTDTQYF.

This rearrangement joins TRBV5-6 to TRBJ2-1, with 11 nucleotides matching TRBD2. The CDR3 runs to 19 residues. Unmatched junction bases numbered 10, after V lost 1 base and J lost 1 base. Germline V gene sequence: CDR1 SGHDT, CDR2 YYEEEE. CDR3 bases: TGTGCCAGCAGCTTGCTAGCGGGAGGCCACGAACTTTCCTACAATGAGCAGTTCTTC. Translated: CASSLLAGGHELSYNEQFF.

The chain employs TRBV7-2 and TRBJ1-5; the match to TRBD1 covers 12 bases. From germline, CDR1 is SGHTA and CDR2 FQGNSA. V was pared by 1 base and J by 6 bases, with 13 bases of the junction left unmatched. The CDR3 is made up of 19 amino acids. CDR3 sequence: CASSLGFGDRGRRSQPQHF. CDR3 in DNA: TGTGCCAGCAGCTTAGGCTTTGGGGACAGGGGGCGTCGGAGTCAGCCCCAGCATTTT.

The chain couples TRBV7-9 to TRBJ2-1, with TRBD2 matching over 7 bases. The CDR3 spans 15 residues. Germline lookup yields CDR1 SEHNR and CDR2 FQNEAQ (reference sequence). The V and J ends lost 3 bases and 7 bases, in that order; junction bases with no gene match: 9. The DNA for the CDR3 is TGTGCCAGCAGCTTCCGACTAGCAGGGAGTAATGAGCAGTTCTTC. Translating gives CASSFRLAGSNEQFF.

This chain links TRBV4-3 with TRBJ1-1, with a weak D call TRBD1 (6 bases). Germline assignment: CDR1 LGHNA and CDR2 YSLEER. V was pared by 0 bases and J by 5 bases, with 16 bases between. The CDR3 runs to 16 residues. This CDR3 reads CASSQDVTGGETEAFF. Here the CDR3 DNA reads TGCGCCAGCAGCCAAGATGTGACAGGCGGTGAGACTGAAGCTTTCTTT.